This T cell receptor beta chain was found in a study of CD8 T cells in ankylosing spondylitis. The ends lost 6 bases at V and 2 bases at J; junction bases unmatched: 6. The CDR3 contains 16 residues. TCRdb processed the 5' RACE reads anew with MiXCR; each CDR3 protein has one entry. The data contain almost 250,000 distinct CDR3 sequences, over 30% of them seen just once; the ten biggest clones take up approximately 4%. This clonotype has just a few counts. The specimen was blood, either unsorted or a sorted T cell fraction (not recorded which). V gene TRBV12-3 or TRBV12-4 combines with J gene TRBJ1-6; 8 positions agree with TRBD1. The sequence was obtained from a male donor with ankylosing spondylitis or in good health (not recorded which). As DNA, the CDR3 is TGTGCCAGCAGACCGGACAGGGAGGCCTATAATTCACCCCTCCACTTT. Amino acid sequence: CASRPDREAYNSPLHF.